This TCR beta chain was captured by sequencing in a study of blood T cells in healthy people across ages. Per the germline V gene, CDR1 is SGHNT and CDR2 is YYREEE (reference sequence). The CDR3 totals 14 residues. Trimming cost V 4 bases and J 3 bases, with 14 bases left between them. A sample-barcoded 5' primer and a J-beta primer mix were used in a second PCR of about 7 to 12 cycles. TCRdb used MiXCR to reprocess the 5' RACE reads, holding one entry per CDR3 protein. The sample gives 1.5 million to 2 million distinct CDR3 sequences, roughly a third of which show up once; roughly 10% is in the top ten. This clonotype was counted only a few times.

The J gene is TRBJ2-7, the V gene TRBV5-4; the D gene is possibly TRBD2 (6 bases). What was sequenced was blood. This TCR derives from a woman aged 25 to 39 in good health. The CDR3 loop is CASSRVPGDYEQYF. CDR3 nucleotide sequence: TGTGCCAGCAGCCGCGTACCGGGAGACTACGAGCAGTACTTC. Full variable domain (remainder filled in from reference TRBV5-4 and TRBJ2-7): ETGVTQSPTHLIKTRGQQVTLRCSSQSGHNTVSWYQQALGQGPQFIFQYYREEENGRGNFPPRFSGLQFPNYSSELNVNALELDDSALYLCASSRVPGDYEQYFGPGTRLTVT.